This T cell receptor (beta chain) appears in the sequencing data of a study of blood T cell repertoires in COVID-19. About the study: Material from acute and convalescent COVID-19 was sourced from the United States, Italy and Spain.

The CDR3 runs to 14 residues. V was pared by 2 bases and J by 3 bases, with 10 bases between. Per germline, CDR1 SGHNT and CDR2 YENEEA. Assay: immunoSEQ multiplex PCR; the TCRdb copy retains only in-frame clones and omits some. The sample comprises around 220,000 clones, 90% of which are singletons, and around 16% rests with the top ten. This clone was counted once. The study drew participants aged about 18 to 90 years from roughly 25 US areas. This clonotype was sampled from a man aged 25 to 45 who had been exposed to COVID-19. Sequencing input: PBMCs or T cells enriched from blood (not recorded which). The V gene is TRBV11-3, the J gene TRBJ1-1; D ambiguous. Written as DNA, the CDR3 is TGTGCCAGCAGCTTATTTGGCGGAGACACTGAAGCTTTCTTT. Translating gives CASSLFGGDTEAFF.